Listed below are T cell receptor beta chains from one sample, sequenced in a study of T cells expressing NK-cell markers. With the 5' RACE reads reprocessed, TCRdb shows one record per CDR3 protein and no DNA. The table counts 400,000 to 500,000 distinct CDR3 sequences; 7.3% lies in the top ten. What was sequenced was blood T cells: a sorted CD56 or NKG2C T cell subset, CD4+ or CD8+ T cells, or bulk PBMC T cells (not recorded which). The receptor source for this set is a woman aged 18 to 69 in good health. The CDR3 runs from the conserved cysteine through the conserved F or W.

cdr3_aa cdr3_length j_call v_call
CASTTGRIAGATGELFF 17 TRBJ2-2 TRBV19
CSVRPGTGWGINEKLFF 17 TRBJ1-4 TRBV20-1
CASSPNIIETQYF 13 TRBJ2-5 TRBV7-9
CSAPRGGGTSSPLHF 15 TRBJ1-6 TRBV20-1
CSVGSRTYFYEQYF 14 TRBJ2-7 TRBV29-1
CAWSVLQGGHTEAFF 15 TRBJ1-1 TRBV30
CASSQVGSGRTLRYEQYF 18 TRBJ2-7 TRBV3-1
CSVAENTGELFF 12 TRBJ2-2 TRBV29-1
CASRGVNYNEQFF 13 TRBJ2-1 TRBV6-2/TRBV6-3
CASSLRGGRVNQPQHF 16 TRBJ1-5 TRBV13
CASSLVGGSNEQFF 14 TRBJ2-1 TRBV5-4
CAISESGAGDTQYF 14 TRBJ2-3 TRBV10-3
CASSPRPGTGGETQYF 16 TRBJ2-5 TRBV4-1
CASSQEGQRTDTQYF 15 TRBJ2-3 TRBV4-3
CASSFSGTGNTEAFF 15 TRBJ1-1 TRBV5-1
CRTWDLISDTQYF 13 TRBJ2-3 TRBV20-1
CSATQTGKGAYEQYF 15 TRBJ2-7 TRBV20-1
CASSQGPYNEQFF 13 TRBJ2-1 TRBV4-1
CASSVVGLAGRSSYNEQFF 19 TRBJ2-1 TRBV9
CASTGAGGPADTQYF 15 TRBJ2-3 TRBV2
CSARDFGSNEQFF 13 TRBJ2-1 TRBV20-1
CSAKESTGGNTIYF 14 TRBJ1-3 TRBV20-1
CASSQDLSRDEQYF 14 TRBJ2-7 TRBV4-3
CASTLGGSSNNEQFF 15 TRBJ2-1 TRBV19
CASSLVAGGSTEAFF 15 TRBJ1-1 TRBV7-9
CATSGQVSSYNEQFF 15 TRBJ2-1 TRBV24-1
CAISELGQGRNTGELFF 17 TRBJ2-2 TRBV10-3
CASSLWGEQETQYF 14 TRBJ2-5 TRBV28
CASSYYPGTLQETQYF 16 TRBJ2-5 TRBV7-2
CSVEDRRQLWGGELFF 16 TRBJ2-2 TRBV29-1
CASSPPLSGRAYNEQFF 17 TRBJ2-1 TRBV18
CASSQEASSYNEQFF 15 TRBJ2-1 TRBV4-2
CSARDIWGVAGGNTIYF 17 TRBJ1-3 TRBV20-1
CSATGTSGRTDTQYF 15 TRBJ2-3 TRBV20-1
CASGSSVGETQYF 13 TRBJ2-5 TRBV12-3/TRBV12-4
CASSKPSGSYEQYF 14 TRBJ2-7 TRBV28
CATSRGQGDWETQYF 15 TRBJ2-5 TRBV15
CASSYGGANQPQHF 14 TRBJ1-5 TRBV6-5
CASSLGSQGGTEAFF 15 TRBJ1-1 TRBV5-5
CASSRGQGGGLPQHF 15 TRBJ1-5 TRBV7-2
CSAGLSYEQYF 11 TRBJ2-7 TRBV29-1